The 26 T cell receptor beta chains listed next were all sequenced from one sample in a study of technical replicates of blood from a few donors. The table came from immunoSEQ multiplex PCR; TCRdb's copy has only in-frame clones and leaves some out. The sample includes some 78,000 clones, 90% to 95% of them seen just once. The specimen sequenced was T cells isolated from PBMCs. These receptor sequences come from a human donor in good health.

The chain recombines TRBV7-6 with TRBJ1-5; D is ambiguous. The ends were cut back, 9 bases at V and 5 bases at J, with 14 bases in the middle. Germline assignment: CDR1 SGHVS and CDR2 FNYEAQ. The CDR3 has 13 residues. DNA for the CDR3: TGTGCCAGTTCTCAGGAGGTGGATCAGCCCCAGCATTTT. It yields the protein CASSQEVDQPQHF.

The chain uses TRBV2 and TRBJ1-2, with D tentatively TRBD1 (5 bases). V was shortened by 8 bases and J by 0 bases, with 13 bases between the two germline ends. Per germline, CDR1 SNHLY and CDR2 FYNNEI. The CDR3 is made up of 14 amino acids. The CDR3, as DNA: TGTGCCAGCCAGGGTTCGGAAGCTAACTATGGCTACACCTTC. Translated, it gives CASQGSEANYGYTF.

CDR3 nucleotide sequence: TGTGCCAGTAGTCAGAACAATCAGCCCCAGCATTTT. Encoded protein: CASSQNNQPQHF. This sequence joins TRBV19 and TRBJ1-5; D unclear. The V end was cut by 5 bases, the J end by 3 bases, with 5 bases between. This CDR3 spans 12 amino acids. The V gene's germline CDR1 is LNHDA and CDR2 SQIVND (reference sequence).

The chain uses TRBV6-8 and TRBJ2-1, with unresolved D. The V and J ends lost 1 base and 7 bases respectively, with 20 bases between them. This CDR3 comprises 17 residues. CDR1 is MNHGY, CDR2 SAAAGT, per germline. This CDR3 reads CASSYCRGGCPLNEQFF. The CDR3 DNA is TGTGCCAGCAGTTACTGCCGAGGCGGCTGTCCCCTAAATGAGCAGTTCTTC.

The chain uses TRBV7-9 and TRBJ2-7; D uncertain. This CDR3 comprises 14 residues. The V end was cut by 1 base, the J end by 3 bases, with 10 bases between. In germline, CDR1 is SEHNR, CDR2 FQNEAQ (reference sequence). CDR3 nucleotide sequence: TGTGCCAGCAGCTTAGGTGCAGAAAGCTACGAGCAGTACTTC. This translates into CASSLGAESYEQYF.

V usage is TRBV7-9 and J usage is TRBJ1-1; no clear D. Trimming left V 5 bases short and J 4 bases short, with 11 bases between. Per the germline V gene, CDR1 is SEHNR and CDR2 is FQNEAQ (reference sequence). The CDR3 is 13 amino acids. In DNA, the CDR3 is TGTGCCAGCAGCATCCTCGGGGTCACTGAAGCTTTCTTT. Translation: CASSILGVTEAFF.

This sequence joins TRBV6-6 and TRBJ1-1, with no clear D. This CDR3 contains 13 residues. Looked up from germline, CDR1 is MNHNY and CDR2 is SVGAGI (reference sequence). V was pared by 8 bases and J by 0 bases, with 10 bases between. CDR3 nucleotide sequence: TGTGCCAGCGTGGGCAGATTGAACACTGAAGCTTTCTTT. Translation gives CASVGRLNTEAFF.

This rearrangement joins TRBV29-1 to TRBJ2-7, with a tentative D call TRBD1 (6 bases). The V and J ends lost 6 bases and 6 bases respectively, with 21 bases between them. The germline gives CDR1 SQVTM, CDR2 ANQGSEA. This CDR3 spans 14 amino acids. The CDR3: CSVPQGQRPVEQYF. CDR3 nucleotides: TGCAGCGTCCCCCAAGGACAGCGCCCCGTCGAGCAGTACTTC.

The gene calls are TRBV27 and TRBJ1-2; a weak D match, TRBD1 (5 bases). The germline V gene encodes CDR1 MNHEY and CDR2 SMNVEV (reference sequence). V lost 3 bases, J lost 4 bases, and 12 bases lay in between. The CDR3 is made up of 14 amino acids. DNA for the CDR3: TGTGCCAGCAGTTTCCCTACAGGATTCTATGGCTACACCTTC. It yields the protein CASSFPTGFYGYTF.

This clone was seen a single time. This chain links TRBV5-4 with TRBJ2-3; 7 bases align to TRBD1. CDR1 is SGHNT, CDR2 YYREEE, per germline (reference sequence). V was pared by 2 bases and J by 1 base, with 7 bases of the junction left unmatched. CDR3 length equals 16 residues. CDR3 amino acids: CASSLYRGRGTDTQYF. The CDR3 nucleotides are TGTGCCAGCAGCTTATACAGGGGAAGAGGCACAGATACGCAGTATTTT.

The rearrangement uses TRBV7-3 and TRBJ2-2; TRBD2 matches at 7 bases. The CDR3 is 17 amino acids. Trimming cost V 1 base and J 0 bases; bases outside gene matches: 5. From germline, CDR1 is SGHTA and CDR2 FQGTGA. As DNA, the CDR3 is TGTGCCAGCAGCTTAAATCCGGCGGGAGCGAACACCGGGGAGCTGTTTTTT. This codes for CASSLNPAGANTGELFF.

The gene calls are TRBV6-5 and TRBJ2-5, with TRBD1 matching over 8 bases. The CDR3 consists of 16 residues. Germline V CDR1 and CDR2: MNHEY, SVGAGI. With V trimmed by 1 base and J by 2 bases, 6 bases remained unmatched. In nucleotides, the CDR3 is TGTGCCAGCAGTTACTGGCGAAGGACAGGGCAAGAGACCCAGTACTTC. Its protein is CASSYWRRTGQETQYF.

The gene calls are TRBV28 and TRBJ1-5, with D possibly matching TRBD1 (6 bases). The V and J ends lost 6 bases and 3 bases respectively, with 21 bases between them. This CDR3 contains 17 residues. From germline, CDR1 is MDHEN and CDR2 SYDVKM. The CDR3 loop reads CASRSPGGGGSNQPQHF. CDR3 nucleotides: TGTGCCAGCAGATCACCAGGAGGGGGGGGCTCCAATCAGCCCCAGCATTTT.

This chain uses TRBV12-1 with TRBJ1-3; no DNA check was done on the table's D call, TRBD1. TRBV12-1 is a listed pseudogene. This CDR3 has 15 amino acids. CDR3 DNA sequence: TGTGCCAGCAGCTTAGACAGGAAACGTGGAAACACCATATATTTT. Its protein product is CASSLDRKRGNTIYF.

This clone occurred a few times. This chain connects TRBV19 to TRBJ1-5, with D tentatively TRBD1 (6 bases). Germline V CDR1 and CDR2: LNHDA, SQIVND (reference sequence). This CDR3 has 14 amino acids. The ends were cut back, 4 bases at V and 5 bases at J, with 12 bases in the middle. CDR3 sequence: CASSKGDMYQPQHF. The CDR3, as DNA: TGTGCCAGTAGTAAAGGGGACATGTATCAGCCCCAGCATTTT.

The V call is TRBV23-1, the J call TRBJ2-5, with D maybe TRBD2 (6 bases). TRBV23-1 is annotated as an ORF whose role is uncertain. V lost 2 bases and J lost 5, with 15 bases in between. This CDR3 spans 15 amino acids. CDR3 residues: CASSQGPGGKETQYF. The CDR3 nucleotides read TGCGCCAGCAGTCAAGGCCCAGGAGGGAAGGAGACCCAGTACTTC.

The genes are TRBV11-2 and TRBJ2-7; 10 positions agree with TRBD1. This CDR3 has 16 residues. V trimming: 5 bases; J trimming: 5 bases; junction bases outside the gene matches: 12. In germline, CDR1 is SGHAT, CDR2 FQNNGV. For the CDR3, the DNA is TGTGCCAGCAGCCACCTAGGGCCGGGACAGGGGCACGAGCAGTACTTC. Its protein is CASSHLGPGQGHEQYF.

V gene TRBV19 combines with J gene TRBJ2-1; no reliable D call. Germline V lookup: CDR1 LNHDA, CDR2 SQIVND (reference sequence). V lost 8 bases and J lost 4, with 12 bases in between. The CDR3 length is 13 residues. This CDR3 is CASSHRVYNEQFF. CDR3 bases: TGTGCCAGTTCCCACCGGGTATACAATGAGCAGTTCTTC.

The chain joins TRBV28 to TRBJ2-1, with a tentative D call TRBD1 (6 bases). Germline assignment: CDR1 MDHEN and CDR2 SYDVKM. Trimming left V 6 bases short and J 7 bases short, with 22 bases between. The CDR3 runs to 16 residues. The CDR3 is CASSLRGGSRGNEQFF. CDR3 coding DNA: TGTGCCAGCAGCTTGAGAGGGGGATCGAGGGGGAATGAGCAGTTCTTC.

DNA for the CDR3: TGTGCCAGCAGTTGGACAGGGCTTTCGGAGACCCAGTACTTC. Its protein product is CASSWTGLSETQYF. The rearrangement joins TRBV7-9 to TRBJ2-5; 8 bases align to TRBD1. V lost 6 bases, J lost 5 bases, and 8 bases stayed unmatched. CDR3 size: 14 residues. Germline V CDR1 and CDR2: SEHNR, FQNEAQ (reference sequence).

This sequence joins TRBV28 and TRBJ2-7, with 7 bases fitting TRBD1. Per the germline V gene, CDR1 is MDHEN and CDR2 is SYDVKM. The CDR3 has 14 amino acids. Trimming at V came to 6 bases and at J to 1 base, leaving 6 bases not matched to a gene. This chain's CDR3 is CASRLQGLSYEQYF. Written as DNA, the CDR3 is TGTGCCAGCAGGCTACAGGGGCTGTCCTACGAGCAGTACTTC.

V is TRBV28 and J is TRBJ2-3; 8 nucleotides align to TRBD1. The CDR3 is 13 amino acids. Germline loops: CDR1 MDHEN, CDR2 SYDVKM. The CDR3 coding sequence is TGTGTATCCCGACAGGGGCGTACAGATACGCAGTATTTT. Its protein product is CVSRQGRTDTQYF.

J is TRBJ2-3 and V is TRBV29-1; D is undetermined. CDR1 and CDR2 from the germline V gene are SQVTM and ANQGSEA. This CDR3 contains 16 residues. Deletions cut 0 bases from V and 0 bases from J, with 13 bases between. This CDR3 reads CSVEDSLLTSTDTQYF. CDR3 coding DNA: TGCAGCGTTGAAGATTCCCTTCTAACTAGCACAGATACGCAGTATTTT.

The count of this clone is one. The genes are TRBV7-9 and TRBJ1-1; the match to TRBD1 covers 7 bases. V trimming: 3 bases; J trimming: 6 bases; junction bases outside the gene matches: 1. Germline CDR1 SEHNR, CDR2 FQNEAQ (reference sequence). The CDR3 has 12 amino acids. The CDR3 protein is CASSFGTAEAFF. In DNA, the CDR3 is TGTGCCAGCAGCTTTGGGACAGCTGAAGCTTTCTTT.

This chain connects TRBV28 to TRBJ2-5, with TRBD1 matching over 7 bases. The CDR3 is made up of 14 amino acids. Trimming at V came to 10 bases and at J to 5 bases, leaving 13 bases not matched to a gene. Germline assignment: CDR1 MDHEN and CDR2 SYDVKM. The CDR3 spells CATLRQGSGETQYF. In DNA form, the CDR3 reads TGTGCCACCCTACGACAGGGCTCGGGGGAGACCCAGTACTTC.

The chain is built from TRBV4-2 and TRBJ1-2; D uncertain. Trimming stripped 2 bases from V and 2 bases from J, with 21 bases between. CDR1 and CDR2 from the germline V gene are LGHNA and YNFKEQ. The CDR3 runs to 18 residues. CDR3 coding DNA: TGTGCCAGCAGCCAAAATTTTAATTCTGCGGATCCAAACTATGGCTACACCTTC. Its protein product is CASSQNFNSADPNYGYTF.